These 19 T cell receptor beta chains share one sample of origin, sequenced in a study of shared clonotypes between healthy human individuals. Measured with immunoSEQ multiplex PCR; TCRdb has only the in-frame clones, and not every one. The table records about 2 million clones, just under 95% of them present only once. Terminally differentiated effector memory CD45RA+ cells were excluded from the naive CD8 cells, which were CD45RO-negative and positively selected for CCR7. Sequenced material: naive CD8+ T cells sorted from blood. The receptors were sampled from a man aged 18-30 years in good health.

This rearrangement joins TRBV7-2 to TRBJ2-1; TRBD2 matches at 11 bases. The CDR3 loop spans 16 amino acids. Germline loops: CDR1 SGHTA, CDR2 FQGNSA. The J segment lost 7 bases and the V segment lost 1 base, leaving 6 bases of the junction unmatched. The CDR3 spells CASSLGFSGRENEQFF. The CDR3 DNA reads TGTGCCAGCAGCTTAGGTTTTAGCGGGAGGGAAAATGAGCAGTTCTTC.

The chain links TRBV28 to TRBJ1-1; D not resolved. The germline V and J ends were trimmed by 1 base and 7 bases, with 7 bases remaining between them. From germline, CDR1 is MDHEN and CDR2 SYDVKM. The CDR3 has 12 amino acids. The CDR3 here is CASSLFSREAFF. The CDR3 DNA reads TGTGCCAGCAGTTTATTTTCACGTGAAGCTTTCTTT. The full variable domain, rest sourced from reference TRBV28 and TRBJ1-1, is DVKVTQSSRYLVKRTGEKVFLECVQDMDHENMFWYRQDPGLGLRLIYFSYDVKMKEKGDIPEGYSVSREKKERFSLILESASTNQTSMYLCASSLFSREAFFGQGTRLTVV.

The V gene is TRBV4-1, the J gene TRBJ2-3; TRBD2 is a possible D gene (6 bases). The V end was cut by 4 bases, the J end by 2 bases, with 16 bases between. Germline V lookup: CDR1 MGHRA, CDR2 YSYEKL. The length of the CDR3 is 16 residues. The CDR3 here is CASSLLGSGFTDTQYF. The DNA of the CDR3 is TGCGCCAGCAGCCTCCTGGGTAGCGGATTCACAGATACGCAGTATTTT.

The chain recombines TRBV28 with TRBJ2-7; D tentatively reads TRBD1 or TRBD2 (6 bases each). The CDR3 has 15 amino acids. The germline gives CDR1 MDHEN, CDR2 SYDVKM. The V and J ends lost 7 bases and 0 bases respectively, with 16 bases between them. CDR3 nucleotide sequence: TGTGCCAGCACGGGAGTGCAGGGGACCTCCTACGAGCAGTACTTC. Amino acid sequence: CASTGVQGTSYEQYF.

As to this clone: At the DNA level, this CDR3 is encoded by other sequences in the same sample as well. The CDR3 region is CASSLGGGDEQYF. The CDR3 DNA sequence: TGTGCCAGCAGCTTAGGGGGCGGGGACGAGCAGTACTTC. The chain carries TRBV7-6 and TRBJ2-7, with D perhaps matching TRBD2 (6 bases). Trimming took off 1 base at V and 5 bases at J, with 9 bases between the two ends. The CDR3 loop spans 13 amino acids. Per germline, CDR1 SGHVS and CDR2 FNYEAQ. The variable domain in full, with the rest retrieved from reference TRBV7-6 and TRBJ2-7, is GAGVSQSPRYKVTKRGQDVALRCDPISGHVSLYWYRQALGQGPEFLTYFNYEAQQDKSGLPNDRFSAERPEGSISTLTIQRTEQRDSAMYRCASSLGGGDEQYFGPGTRLTVT.

The rearrangement uses TRBV6-1 and TRBJ2-1, with TRBD2 matching 11 bases. Unmatched junction bases numbered 5, after V lost 6 bases and J lost 7 bases. The CDR3 is made up of 14 amino acids. Germline CDR1 and CDR2: MNHNS and SASEGT. CDR3 bases: TGTGCCAGCAGCACTAGCGGGAGTCGAAATGAGCAGTTCTTC. This codes for CASSTSGSRNEQFF.

The chain has TRBV19 and TRBJ1-1; no firm D call. V lost 5 bases to trimming and J lost 1 base, with 8 bases between them. Germline values: CDR1 LNHDA, CDR2 SQIVND (reference sequence). The CDR3 consists of 13 residues. CDR3 sequence reads: CASSVLENTEAFF. Here the CDR3 DNA reads TGTGCCAGTAGTGTATTAGAGAACACTGAAGCTTTCTTT.

The V gene is TRBV9, the J gene TRBJ2-1, with D perhaps TRBD2 (5 bases). The CDR3 runs 15 residues. Per the germline V gene, CDR1 is SGDLS and CDR2 is YYNGEE. With 4 bases removed from V and 4 bases from J, the gap between germline ends came to 15 bases. For the CDR3, the DNA is TGTGCCAGCAGCCGCGAGGGAGTTGGTTACAATGAGCAGTTCTTC. Translated: CASSREGVGYNEQFF.

A single count supports this clone. The chain links TRBV6-1 to TRBJ1-5; D call uncertain. Trimming pared 2 bases from V and 1 base from J, leaving 12 bases between. Germline V gene lookup returns CDR1 MNHNS and CDR2 SASEGT. This CDR3 comprises 16 residues. CDR3 amino acids: CASSEQDLPSNQPQHF. For the CDR3, the DNA is TGTGCCAGCAGTGAACAGGACCTACCCAGCAATCAGCCCCAGCATTTT.

A single count supports this clone. The chain joins TRBV30 to TRBJ1-1; weak D call: TRBD1 (5 bases). The CDR3 extends over 13 amino acids. Trimming took off 5 bases at V and 2 bases at J, with 12 bases between the two ends. Germline CDR1 GTSNPN, CDR2 SVGIG (reference sequence). CDR3 region: CAWRDGRNTEAFF. Written as DNA, the CDR3 is TGTGCCTGGCGGGACGGCCGTAACACTGAAGCTTTCTTT.

The rearrangement joins TRBV6-5 to TRBJ2-7; perhaps TRBD1 as D (6 bases). V was trimmed by 0 bases and J by 3 bases, leaving 15 bases between them. Germline CDR1 is MNHEY and CDR2 is SVGAGI. CDR3 length equals 16 residues. Here the CDR3 reads CASSYSIPDSGYEQYF. The CDR3 DNA is TGTGCCAGCAGTTACTCGATTCCGGACAGTGGCTACGAGCAGTACTTC.

A word on this clone: One end of the junction fails to match germline, which may point to a read error. The V call is TRBV2, the J call TRBJ2-3, with D tentatively TRBD1 or TRBD2 (6 bases each). The CDR3 is made up of 14 amino acids. Germline CDR1 SNHLY, CDR2 FYNNEI. The CDR3, as DNA: TGTGCAAGCACGAGGGGGGCCGGCCCAGATACGCAGTATTTT. It is translated as CASTRGAGPDTQYF.

The rearrangement joins TRBV6-1 to TRBJ1-4, with D unclear. This CDR3 contains 12 residues. In germline, CDR1 is MNHNS, CDR2 SASEGT. V shed 1 base and J shed 12 bases, with 9 bases lying between them. The CDR3: CASSEEGPELFF. In DNA, the CDR3 is TGTGCCAGCAGTGAAGAGGGTCCGGAACTGTTTTTT.

For this clone: In the same sample, other DNA sequences code for this CDR3. The chain links TRBV4-2 to TRBJ2-7; a possible D gene is TRBD1 (6 bases). This CDR3 contains 14 residues. Germline-derived CDR1 and CDR2 are LGHNA and YNFKEQ. Trimming cost V 0 bases and J 2 bases, with 8 bases left between them. In DNA form, the CDR3 reads TGTGCCAGCAGCCAAGACCCAGGGGCCTACGAGCAGTACTTC. This gives the protein CASSQDPGAYEQYF.

This clone has only one observation. The gene calls are TRBV6-1 and TRBJ2-7; D could derive from TRBD1 or TRBD2 (5 bases each). Germline V gene sequence: CDR1 MNHNS, CDR2 SASEGT. This CDR3 contains 14 residues. Deletions cut 3 bases from V and 2 bases from J, with 11 bases between. The CDR3 protein is CASSERGTAYEQYF. The CDR3 bases are TGTGCCAGCAGTGAGAGGGGAACGGCCTACGAGCAGTACTTC.

J is TRBJ2-7 and V is TRBV5-6; D ambiguous. The CDR3 sequence is 15 residues long. Germline V gene lookup returns CDR1 SGHDT and CDR2 YYEEEE. V was clipped by 0 bases and J by 2 bases, with 12 bases between them. CDR3 loop: CASSLGSHQPYEQYF. DNA of the CDR3: TGTGCCAGCAGCTTGGGGAGCCACCAACCCTACGAGCAGTACTTC.

The chain links TRBV19 to TRBJ2-1; 13 bases are a match to TRBD2. The germline V gene encodes CDR1 LNHDA and CDR2 SQIVND (reference sequence). This CDR3 has 20 residues. The J segment lost 0 bases and the V segment lost 6 bases, leaving 14 bases of the junction unmatched. The CDR3 is CASSSLTGTSGMSSYNEQFF. The CDR3 DNA follows: TGTGCCAGTAGCTCCCTCACCGGGACTAGCGGGATGAGCTCCTACAATGAGCAGTTCTTC.

The gene calls are TRBV27 and TRBJ2-1; no clear D. In germline, CDR1 is MNHEY, CDR2 SMNVEV (reference sequence). The V end lost 2 bases, the J end lost 5 bases, and 25 bases lay between the germline ends. The CDR3 runs to 19 residues. DNA of the CDR3: TGTGCCAGCAGTTTACTCCCTCCTGTAGAAAGCGAAGGCCACAATGAGCAGTTCTTC. It specifies CASSLLPPVESEGHNEQFF.

The V call is TRBV27, the J call TRBJ2-2, with D possibly TRBD2 on 6 matching bases. CDR1 and CDR2 from the germline V gene are MNHEY and SMNVEV (reference sequence). V was trimmed by 3 bases and J by 6 bases, leaving 17 bases between them. CDR3 length: 16 amino acids. This chain's CDR3 is CASSFHWGETAGELFF. CDR3 in DNA: TGTGCCAGCAGTTTCCACTGGGGGGAAACAGCCGGGGAGCTGTTTTTT.